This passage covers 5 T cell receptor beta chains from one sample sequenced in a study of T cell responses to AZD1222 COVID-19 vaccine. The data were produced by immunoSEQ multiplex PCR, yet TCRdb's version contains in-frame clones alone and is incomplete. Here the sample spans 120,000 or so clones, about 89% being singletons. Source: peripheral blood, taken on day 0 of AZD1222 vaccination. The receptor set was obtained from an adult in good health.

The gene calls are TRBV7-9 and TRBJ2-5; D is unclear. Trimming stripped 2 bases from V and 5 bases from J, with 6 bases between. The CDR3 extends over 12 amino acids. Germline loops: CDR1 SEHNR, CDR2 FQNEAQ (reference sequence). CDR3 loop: CASSLKWETQYF. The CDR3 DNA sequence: TGTGCCAGCAGCTTAAAGTGGGAGACCCAGTACTTC. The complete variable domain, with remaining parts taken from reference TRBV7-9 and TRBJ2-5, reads DTGVSQNPRHKITKRGQNVTFRCDPISEHNRLYWYRQTLGQGPEFLTYFQNEAQLEKSRLLSDRFSAERPKGSFSTLEIQRTEQGDSAMYLCASSLKWETQYFGPGTRLLVL.

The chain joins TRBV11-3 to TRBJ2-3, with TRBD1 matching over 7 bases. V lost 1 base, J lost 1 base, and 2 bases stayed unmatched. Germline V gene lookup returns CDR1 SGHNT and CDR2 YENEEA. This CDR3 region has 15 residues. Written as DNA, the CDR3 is TGTGCCAGCAGCTTAGGACAGGGCGGCACAGATACGCAGTATTTT. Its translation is CASSLGQGGTDTQYF.

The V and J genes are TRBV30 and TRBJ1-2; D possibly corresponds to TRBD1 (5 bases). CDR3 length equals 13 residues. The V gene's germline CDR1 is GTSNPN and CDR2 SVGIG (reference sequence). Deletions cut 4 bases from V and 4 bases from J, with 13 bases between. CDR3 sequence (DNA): TGTGCCTGGATAGCCAGGGTGACCTATGGCTACACCTTC. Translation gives CAWIARVTYGYTF. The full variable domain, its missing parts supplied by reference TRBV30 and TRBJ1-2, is SQTIHQWPATLVQPVGSPLSLECTVEGTSNPNLYWYRQAAGRGLQLLFYSVGIGQISSEVPQNLSASRPQDRQFILSSKKLLLSDSGFYLCAWIARVTYGYTFGSGTRLTVV.

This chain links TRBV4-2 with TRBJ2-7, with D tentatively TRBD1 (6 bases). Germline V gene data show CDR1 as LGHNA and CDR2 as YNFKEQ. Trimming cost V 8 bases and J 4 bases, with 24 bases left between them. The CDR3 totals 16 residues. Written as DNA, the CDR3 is TGTGCCAGCTGCGATGGGGGCGGCACGAGCTCTTACGAGCAGTACTTC. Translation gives CASCDGGGTSSYEQYF.

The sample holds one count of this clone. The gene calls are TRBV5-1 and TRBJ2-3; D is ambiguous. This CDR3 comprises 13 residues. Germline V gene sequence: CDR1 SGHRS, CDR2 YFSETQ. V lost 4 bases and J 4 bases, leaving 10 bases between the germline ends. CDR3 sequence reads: CASSRPEPDTQYF. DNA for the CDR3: TGCGCCAGCAGCCGCCCGGAGCCAGATACGCAGTATTTT.